The 32 T cell receptor beta chains reported below all come from one sample, sequenced in a study of control samples from healthy donors and cancer patients. Profiled with immunoSEQ multiplex PCR; TCRdb holds only in-frame clones, not every one. The profile shows 120,000 or so clones, more than 80% of them singletons. The sample was blood. These receptors came from a man aged 50-60 years in good health.

The chain couples TRBV5-8 to TRBJ2-1; the match to TRBD1 covers 11 bases. The ends lost 0 bases at V and 7 bases at J; junction bases unmatched: 6. The CDR3 is 16 amino acids. Looked up from germline, CDR1 is SGHTS and CDR2 is YDEGEE. CDR3 loop: CASSLEGGQGANEQFF. CDR3 nucleotide sequence: TGTGCCAGCAGCTTGGAAGGTGGACAGGGGGCGAATGAGCAGTTCTTC.

The rearrangement uses TRBV19 and TRBJ2-1; 7 bases are shared with TRBD1. The V and J ends lost 9 bases and 0 bases, in that order; junction bases with no gene match: 11. Germline V gene lookup returns CDR1 LNHDA and CDR2 SQIVND (reference sequence). This CDR3 has 16 amino acids. The CDR3: CASRDSLASSYNEQFF. The CDR3 region has the DNA TGTGCCAGCCGGGACAGCCTTGCGAGCTCCTACAATGAGCAGTTCTTC.

The rearrangement links TRBV6-5 to TRBJ2-7; weak D call: TRBD2 (5 bases). The V gene's germline CDR1 is MNHEY and CDR2 SVGAGI. The CDR3 is 14 residues long. The V end lost 1 base, the J end lost 7 bases, and 14 bases lay between the germline ends. CDR3 region: CASSYYGYTGEQYF. CDR3 DNA sequence: TGTGCCAGCAGTTACTATGGCTACACGGGAGAGCAGTACTTC.

This clone was counted between two and nine times. The rearrangement links TRBV6-4 to TRBJ2-3; D might be TRBD1 (5 bases). The V end was cut by 0 bases, the J end by 0 bases, with 7 bases between. The CDR3 has 15 residues. The V gene's germline CDR1 is MRHNA and CDR2 SNTAGT. This chain's CDR3 is CASSDSAGSTDTQYF. CDR3 nucleotides: TGTGCCAGCAGTGACTCCGCAGGGAGCACAGATACGCAGTATTTT.

V is TRBV29-1 and J is TRBJ1-2; 8 bases map to TRBD1. This CDR3 contains 11 residues. CDR1 is SQVTM and CDR2 is ANQGSEA in the germline V gene. V dropped 7 bases and J dropped 10; count of bases not matched to a gene: 8. This chain's CDR3 is CSAGGDRLYTF. The CDR3 DNA reads as TGCAGCGCCGGAGGGGACAGGCTCTACACCTTC.

The V call is TRBV29-1, the J call TRBJ1-3; 7 positions agree with TRBD1. The CDR3 runs to 14 residues. With 7 bases clipped from V and 2 bases from J, the junction kept 8 bases outside the gene matches. Germline CDR1 reads SQVTM; CDR2 reads ANQGSEA. The CDR3: CSAGQARTGNTIYF. In nucleotides, the CDR3 is TGCAGCGCCGGACAGGCCCGGACTGGAAACACCATATATTTT.

The chain employs TRBV7-8 and TRBJ1-2; D is possibly TRBD1 (5 bases). Trimming cost V 1 base and J 6 bases, with 15 bases left between them. The germline V gene encodes CDR1 SGHVS and CDR2 FQNEAQ. CDR3 size: 15 residues. Here the CDR3 reads CASSLDAGWGDGYTF. The CDR3 DNA reads TGTGCCAGCAGCTTAGATGCAGGGTGGGGCGATGGCTACACCTTC.

The V gene is TRBV19, the J gene TRBJ1-2; D is unclear. V lost 6 bases and J lost 3, with 11 bases in between. The CDR3 has 13 residues. Germline CDR1 is LNHDA and CDR2 is SQIVND (reference sequence). The DNA of the CDR3 is TGTGCCAGTAGAGCCTACAAGGACTATGGCTACACCTTC. Protein: CASRAYKDYGYTF.

The chain recombines TRBV18 with TRBJ2-6, with D maybe TRBD1 (5 bases). Germline loops: CDR1 KGHSH, CDR2 LQKENI. The V end was cut by 4 bases, the J end by 0 bases, with 10 bases between. The CDR3 totals 16 residues. CDR3 coding DNA: TGTGCCAGCTCACTCGGACATAACTCTGGGGCCAACGTCCTGACTTTC. It encodes CASSLGHNSGANVLTF.

V is TRBV29-1 and J is TRBJ2-5, with D possibly matching TRBD1 (7 bases). V shed 6 bases and J shed 4 bases, with 18 bases lying between them. CDR1 and CDR2 from the germline V gene are SQVTM and ANQGSEA. This CDR3 contains 14 residues. As DNA, the CDR3 is TGCAGCGTGGGTCGTGGTCAGGGGGGAGAGACCCAGTACTTC. Its protein product is CSVGRGQGGETQYF.

The chain is built from TRBV5-1 and TRBJ2-2, with 7 bases matching TRBD1. V was clipped by 0 bases and J by 3 bases; unmatched bases: 5. Germline CDR1 reads SGHRS; CDR2 reads YFSETQ. This CDR3 region has 16 residues. CDR3 sequence (DNA): TGCGCCAGCAGCTTGGGACAGGGTTCGGACACCGGGGAGCTGTTTTTT. The encoded protein is CASSLGQGSDTGELFF. The entire variable domain, with the rest obtained from reference TRBV5-1 and TRBJ2-2, is as follows: KAGVTQTPRYLIKTRGQQVTLSCSPISGHRSVSWYQQTPGQGLQFLFEYFSETQRNKGNFPGRFSGRQFSNSRSEMNVSTLELGDSALYLCASSLGQGSDTGELFFGEGSRLTVL.

This chain connects TRBV5-1 to TRBJ2-2; tentatively, D is TRBD1 (5 bases). CDR1 is SGHRS and CDR2 is YFSETQ in the germline V gene. The CDR3 consists of 15 residues. Trimming stripped 4 bases from V and 4 bases from J, with 14 bases between. CDR3 loop: CASSPDIASTGELFF. Written as DNA, the CDR3 is TGCGCCAGCAGCCCGGACATCGCGAGCACCGGGGAGCTGTTTTTT.

V and J are TRBV30 and TRBJ2-7, with D perhaps TRBD1 (6 bases). Trimming took 0 bases from V and 0 from J, leaving 6 bases between them. Germline V gene lookup returns CDR1 GTSNPN and CDR2 SVGIG (reference sequence). The CDR3 length is 13 residues. The CDR3 bases are TGTGCCTGGAGTGTAGGGGGCTCCTACGAGCAGTACTTC. It specifies CAWSVGGSYEQYF.

In this sample, this clone turned up a few times. The chain employs TRBV10-3 and TRBJ2-2; weak D call: TRBD2 (5 bases). The CDR3 runs 15 residues. CDR1 ENHRY and CDR2 SYGVKD come from the germline V gene. V dropped 0 bases and J dropped 4 bases, with 9 bases sitting between them. This CDR3 reads CAISESTGLTGELFF. In DNA form, the CDR3 reads TGTGCCATCAGTGAGTCGACCGGACTCACCGGGGAGCTGTTTTTT.

The chain uses TRBV29-1 and TRBJ1-2, with 9 nucleotides matching TRBD1. Germline V gene data show CDR1 as SQVTM and CDR2 as ANQGSEA. The CDR3 is 13 amino acids. V shed 6 bases and J 2 bases; nucleotides not matched to a gene: 4. CDR3 sequence (DNA): TGCAGCGTATACAGGGGGCAGAACTATGGCTACACCTTC. Residues: CSVYRGQNYGYTF.

The CDR3 protein is CASSLDGQTNEKLFF. Written as DNA, the CDR3 is TGCGCCAGCAGCTTGGACGGTCAGACTAATGAAAAACTGTTTTTT. The rearrangement uses TRBV5-1 and TRBJ1-4; D unresolved. The CDR3 totals 15 residues. The V gene's germline CDR1 is SGHRS and CDR2 YFSETQ. Trimming took off 0 bases at V and 2 bases at J, with 8 bases between the two ends. The complete variable domain, with remaining parts taken from reference TRBV5-1 and TRBJ1-4, reads KAGVTQTPRYLIKTRGQQVTLSCSPISGHRSVSWYQQTPGQGLQFLFEYFSETQRNKGNFPGRFSGRQFSNSRSEMNVSTLELGDSALYLCASSLDGQTNEKLFFGSGTQLSVL.

The CDR3 DNA follows: TGTGCCAGCAGTCCCCCAGGGGTCCAAGAGACCCAGTACTTC. This gives the protein CASSPPGVQETQYF. The chain is built from TRBV27 and TRBJ2-5, with D possibly TRBD1 on 6 matching bases. Trimming cost V 5 bases and J 1 base, with 11 bases left between them. The CDR3 is 14 amino acids. Per the germline V gene, CDR1 is MNHEY and CDR2 is SMNVEV (reference sequence).

The gene calls are TRBV30 and TRBJ1-1; D is perhaps TRBD1 (6 bases). The CDR3 is made up of 12 amino acids. Germline V gene data show CDR1 as GTSNPN and CDR2 as SVGIG (reference sequence). Deletions cut 1 base from V and 7 bases from J, with 10 bases between. The CDR3 region is CAWSGQDREAFF. The CDR3 DNA is TGTGCCTGGAGTGGACAGGACCGTGAAGCTTTCTTT.

The CDR3 sequence: CASSDRVNEKLFF. CDR3 sequence (DNA): TGTGCCAGCTCGGACAGGGTTAATGAAAAACTGTTTTTT. The V and J genes are TRBV19 and TRBJ1-4, with 8 bases aligning to TRBD1. J gave up 4 bases and V 9 bases, and 4 bases lay outside the gene matches. The CDR3 contains 13 residues. From germline, CDR1 is LNHDA and CDR2 SQIVND (reference sequence). The entire variable domain, with the rest obtained from reference TRBV19 and TRBJ1-4, is as follows: DGGITQSPKYLFRKEGQNVTLSCEQNLNHDAMYWYRQDPGQGLRLIYYSQIVNDFQKGDIAEGYSVSREKKESFPLTVTSAQKNPTAFYLCASSDRVNEKLFFGSGTQLSVL.

CDR3 in amino acids: CASSLRQGEGKNIQYF. DNA of the CDR3: TGTGCCAGCAGCCTACGGCAGGGAGAGGGCAAAAACATTCAGTACTTC. The chain is built from TRBV9 and TRBJ2-4, with D perhaps assigned TRBD1 or TRBD2 (5 bases each). CDR3 size: 16 residues. Germline V gene sequence: CDR1 SGDLS, CDR2 YYNGEE. Trimming removed 4 bases from V and 3 bases from J, with 17 bases in between.

This chain connects TRBV20-1 to TRBJ1-2, with D unresolved. The germline CDR1 and CDR2 sequences are DFQATT and SNEGSKA (reference sequence). The CDR3 loop spans 11 amino acids. The V end was cut by 8 bases, the J end by 4 bases, with 11 bases between. This CDR3 reads CSSRSGYGYTF. For the CDR3, the DNA is TGCAGTAGCAGGTCGGGCTATGGCTACACCTTC.

In DNA, the CDR3 is TGTGCCAGCAGTTACTCCAGGGACCGAGGGCAGTTCTTC. Translation: CASSYSRDRGQFF. The chain combines TRBV6-6 with TRBJ2-1; D is possibly TRBD1 or TRBD2 (5 bases each). CDR1 is MNHNY and CDR2 is SVGAGI in the germline V gene (reference sequence). The CDR3 is 13 residues long. V gave up 0 bases and J gave up 12 bases, with 12 bases separating them.

This clone appeared a single time. CDR3 DNA sequence: TGTGCCAGCAGCTTAGGGTACGGGCCGAACACTGAAGCTTTCTTT. As protein: CASSLGYGPNTEAFF. This chain uses TRBV5-4 with TRBJ1-1, with unresolved D. The V gene lost 2 bases and the J gene lost 1 base, with 12 bases spanning the gap. This CDR3 is 15 amino acids long. CDR1 and CDR2 from the germline V gene are SGHNT and YYREEE (reference sequence).

This sequence joins TRBV6-1 and TRBJ1-1; D is ambiguous. Trimming shortened V by 2 bases and J by 1 base, and 8 bases separated the two germline ends. The germline CDR1 and CDR2 sequences are MNHNS and SASEGT. The CDR3 extends over 14 amino acids. The CDR3 is CASSETASNTEAFF. The CDR3 coding sequence is TGTGCCAGCAGTGAAACCGCCTCGAACACTGAAGCTTTCTTT.

This clone was observed a single time. The J gene is TRBJ1-5, the V gene TRBV6-5; 9 bases are shared with TRBD1. The CDR3 has 14 amino acids. The V and J ends lost 6 bases and 5 bases, in that order; junction bases with no gene match: 5. Germline loops: CDR1 MNHEY, CDR2 SVGAGI. DNA of the CDR3: TGTGCCAGCAGCCCCGACAGGGGGGATCAGCCCCAGCATTTT. Translation gives CASSPDRGDQPQHF.

The chain is built from TRBV6-2 or TRBV6-3 and TRBJ2-1; 13 bases line up with TRBD2. There are 18 residues in the CDR3. V trimming: 2 bases; J trimming: 4 bases; junction bases outside the gene matches: 8. Germline loops: CDR1 MNHEY, CDR2 SVGEGT. CDR3: CASSYLRTSGGQYNEQFF. The CDR3 nucleotides are TGTGCCAGCAGTTACCTTCGGACTAGCGGGGGCCAATACAATGAGCAGTTCTTC.

V and J are TRBV19 and TRBJ1-3; possible D gene TRBD1, 6 bases. The CDR3 is 18 residues long. Between the trimmed V and J ends, which lost 9 bases and 0 bases, there was a span of 24 bases. CDR1 and CDR2 from the germline V gene are LNHDA and SQIVND (reference sequence). The CDR3 is CASSPESTGTLSGNTIYF. DNA for the CDR3: TGTGCCAGCTCTCCCGAATCTACAGGGACACTCTCTGGAAACACCATATATTTT.

The chain recombines TRBV18 with TRBJ1-2; 10 bases map to TRBD1. V lost 3 bases, J lost 6 bases, and 4 bases stayed unmatched. The germline CDR1 and CDR2 sequences are KGHSH and LQKENI. CDR3 length equals 14 residues. CDR3: CASSPRQGADGYTF. The CDR3 DNA is TGTGCCAGCTCACCTAGACAGGGGGCTGATGGCTACACCTTC.

This chain joins TRBV5-6 and TRBJ2-1, with TRBD2 matching 7 bases. CDR3 length equals 15 residues. Germline assignment: CDR1 SGHDT and CDR2 YYEEEE. V lost 0 bases and J lost 7; bases outside the gene matches: 7. CDR3 amino acids: CASSLGGWEGNEQFF. The CDR3 nucleotides read TGTGCCAGCAGCTTGGGGGGCTGGGAGGGGAATGAGCAGTTCTTC.

A remark on this clone: The sample has other DNA sequences that encode this CDR3 too. This sequence joins TRBV5-1 and TRBJ2-3; D remains ambiguous. The CDR3 is made up of 12 amino acids. The V gene's germline CDR1 is SGHRS and CDR2 YFSETQ. The ends were cut back, 0 bases at V and 4 bases at J, with 3 bases in the middle. The CDR3 DNA sequence: TGCGCCAGCAGCTTGGAGGCAGATACGCAGTATTTT. It yields the protein CASSLEADTQYF.

V and J are TRBV11-2 and TRBJ1-4, with no clear D. The germline gives CDR1 SGHAT, CDR2 FQNNGV. Trimming shortened V by 3 bases and J by 0 bases, and 14 bases separated the two germline ends. The CDR3 has 17 amino acids. CDR3 bases: TGTGCCAGCAGCTTCACGCTTCTGGGTGCAACTAATGAAAAACTGTTTTTT. As protein: CASSFTLLGATNEKLFF.

The rearrangement uses TRBV5-5 and TRBJ1-2; TRBD1 matches 7 bases. V trimming: 2 bases; J trimming: 4 bases; junction bases outside the gene matches: 2. CDR1 is SGHKS, CDR2 YYEKEE, per germline (reference sequence). CDR3 size: 13 residues. The CDR3 loop is CASSLQGSYGYTF. The CDR3 DNA reads TGTGCCAGCAGCTTACAGGGGTCCTATGGCTACACCTTC.